This TCR beta chain was recorded in a study of T cells in Graves' hyperthyroidism and ophthalmopathy. This clonotype occurred a few times. Germline V CDR1 and CDR2: SGDLS, YYNGEE. Trimming stripped 0 bases from V and 2 bases from J, with 9 bases between. The CDR3 consists of 15 residues. TCR beta CDR3 sequences were amplified from RNA transcripts. HTBI primers were used for first-round RT-PCR of the TCR CDR3. TCRdb re-called the multiplex PCR reads through MiXCR, storing one row per CDR3 protein. In the table there are approximately 360,000 distinct CDR3 sequences, more than 15% of which are singletons.

The chain combines TRBV9 with TRBJ2-1; D may be TRBD1 (6 bases). The source is a woman aged 18-30 years with Graves' hyperthyroidism that later progressed to Graves' ophthalmopathy. The sequencing input was blood. CDR3 DNA: TGTGCCAGCAGCGTAGGGGGGCAACCCTACAATGAGCAGTTCTTC. It translates to CASSVGGQPYNEQFF.